The clone carrying this T cell receptor beta chain was recorded a few times. Its antigen is currently unknown. Primers: 60 Vbeta forward and 13 Jbeta reverse. Using immunoSEQ multiplex PCR, the repertoire was profiled, and TCRdb retains in-frame clones only, with some absent. Found here are 200,000 or so clones, 70% to 80% of them singletons; the top ten hold less than 4.5%. The data belong to a study of cytomegalovirus exposure and HLA in healthy donors. General observations from the study: After further analysis at a later stage, some 15,000 TCR beta sequences were associated with HLA alleles at 0.05 false discovery rate. Associated with cytomegalovirus, according to the listing, were some 150 TCR beta chains. CMV antigen specificity was confirmed in vitro for three CMV-associated chains. Reports indicate that TCR beta sequences accurately predicted the HLA-A and HLA-B alleles of most subjects.

The TCR sequence derives from a male donor in good health and CMV-seronegative. Sequencing was done on a sample of PBMCs.

The CDR3 sequence is CASGLKVAAGELFF. For the CDR3, the DNA is TGTGCCAGCGGTCTTAAGGTTGCGGCCGGGGAGCTGTTTTTT. V usage is TRBV2 and J usage is TRBJ2-2; unclear D gene. The germline V gene has CDR1 SNHLY and CDR2 FYNNEI. V dropped 8 bases and J dropped 6 bases, with 16 bases sitting between them. This CDR3 has 14 amino acids.